The 31 T cell receptor beta chains below come from one sample, sequenced in a study of CD8+CD57+ T cells in acquired aplastic anemia. Previously, flow cytometry had revealed CD8+CD57+ cell expansion in the patients chosen for sequencing. TCR beta VDJ and CDR3 profiling used genomic DNA as template. TCRdb analysed the reads with MiXCR anew, one entry per CDR3 protein. The sample has 150,000 or so distinct CDR3 sequences; around 48% are singletons. Sequencing was done on a sample of sorted CD4+, CD8+, or CD8+CD57+ T cells (not recorded which) from PBMCs. These receptors all come from a human donor with aplastic anemia.

This clonotype was seen ten or more times. This sequence joins TRBV7-9 and TRBJ1-5; D unresolved. This CDR3 contains 14 residues. Germline CDR1 SEHNR, CDR2 FQNEAQ (reference sequence). The V gene lost 5 bases and the J gene lost 2 bases, with 10 bases spanning the gap. The CDR3 sequence is CASSPGNRNQPQHF. The CDR3 DNA is TGTGCCAGCAGCCCCGGCAATCGCAATCAGCCCCAGCATTTT.

CDR3 bases: TGTGCCAGCAGCGTCGGGGGACAGAACACCGGGGAGCTGTTTTTT. Amino acid sequence: CASSVGGQNTGELFF. The chain uses TRBV9 and TRBJ2-2, with D possibly being TRBD1 or TRBD2 (6 bases each). The germline V and J ends were trimmed by 2 bases and 1 base, with 9 bases remaining between them. The CDR3 totals 15 residues. The V gene's germline CDR1 is SGDLS and CDR2 YYNGEE.

Points on this clonotype: The CDR3 does not end in the conserved phenylalanine or tryptophan, so this is likely a read error. This chain uses TRBV29-1 with TRBJ2-5, with D uncertain. Trimming stripped 1 base from V and 5 bases from J, with 2 bases between. The CDR3 has 10 residues. Germline V CDR1 and CDR2: SQVTM, ANQGSEA. This chain's CDR3 is CSVEAETQYL. The CDR3 DNA reads TGCAGCGTTGAAGCGGAGACCCAGTACCTC.

V and J are TRBV15 and TRBJ2-7; D gene unclear. The germline V and J ends were trimmed by 1 base and 1 base, with 2 bases remaining between them. The CDR3 has 12 residues. Germline V CDR1 and CDR2: LNHNV, YYDKDF (reference sequence). CDR3 amino acids: CATSRGSYEQYF. CDR3 nucleotides: TGTGCCACCAGCAGAGGTTCCTACGAGCAGTACTTC.

In this sample, this clonotype turned up many times. The chain joins TRBV20-1 to TRBJ1-6; TRBD1 matches at 9 bases. Per the germline V gene, CDR1 is DFQATT and CDR2 is SNEGSKA (reference sequence). The CDR3 covers 14 residues. Trimming at V came to 3 bases and at J to 7 bases, leaving 4 bases not matched to a gene. CDR3 sequence reads: CSASDRGGNSPLHF. DNA for the CDR3: TGCAGTGCTAGTGACAGGGGGGGCAATTCACCCCTCCACTTT.

Regarding this clonotype: Mismatch with germline at one junction end may stem from a read error. This chain connects TRBV6-2 or TRBV6-3 to TRBJ2-7, with 11 bases aligning to TRBD2. The germline CDR1 and CDR2 sequences are MNHEY and SVGEGT. The CDR3 is made up of 18 amino acids. The CDR3 DNA follows: TGTGCCAGCAGTTACTCGACCCTAGCGGGGGGACAATCCTACAAGCAGTACTTC. Its translation is CASSYSTLAGGQSYKQYF.

V is TRBV10-3 and J is TRBJ2-3; D might be TRBD2 (6 bases). Per the germline V gene, CDR1 is ENHRY and CDR2 is SYGVKD. The CDR3 totals 13 residues. The V and J ends lost 8 bases and 1 base respectively, with 10 bases between them. As DNA, the CDR3 is TGTGCCATCCAGGGAGGTGGCACAGATACGCAGTATTTT. This sequence encodes CAIQGGGTDTQYF.

There are many counts of this clonotype. The chain couples TRBV2 to TRBJ1-1; D unresolved. Trimming pared 8 bases from V and 0 bases from J, leaving 13 bases between. There are 14 residues in the CDR3. Looked up from germline, CDR1 is SNHLY and CDR2 is FYNNEI. The CDR3 spells CASLTDGMNTEAFF. CDR3 coding DNA: TGTGCCAGCCTAACTGACGGAATGAACACTGAAGCTTTCTTT.

J is TRBJ1-1 and V is TRBV25-1; D is ambiguous. This CDR3 is 14 amino acids long. Trimming pared 4 bases from V and 2 bases from J, leaving 11 bases between. The germline V gene encodes CDR1 MGHDK and CDR2 SYGVNS. The CDR3 bases are TGTGCCAGCAGTGGACCCACACCAAACACTGAAGCTTTCTTT. It encodes CASSGPTPNTEAFF. Together with reference TRBV25-1 and TRBJ1-1, the CDR3 gives the full variable domain: EADIYQTPRYLVIGTGKKITLECSQTMGHDKMYWYQQDPGMELHLIHYSYGVNSTEKGDLSSESTVSRIRTEHFPLTLESARPSHTSQYLCASSGPTPNTEAFFGQGTRLTVV.

The V gene is TRBV9, the J gene TRBJ2-7; 7 nucleotides line up with TRBD2. The V segment lost 3 bases and the J segment 3 bases; nucleotides outside the gene matches: 12. The CDR3 has 16 amino acids. Germline-derived CDR1 and CDR2 are SGDLS and YYNGEE. The CDR3 DNA follows: TGTGCCAGCAGCGCGCCGAAAGGAGGGAGGGACTACGAGCAGTACTTC. As protein: CASSAPKGGRDYEQYF.

This clonotype appeared many times. The genes are TRBV7-2 and TRBJ1-5; D is perhaps TRBD1 (5 bases). CDR1 is SGHTA and CDR2 is FQGNSA in the germline V gene. Trimming removed 1 base at V and 0 bases at J, with 7 bases between. The CDR3 loop spans 15 amino acids. CDR3 region: CASSLGGYSNQPQHF. CDR3 coding DNA: TGTGCCAGCAGCTTAGGGGGGTATAGCAATCAGCCCCAGCATTTT.

The V gene is TRBV5-1, the J gene TRBJ1-4; D possibly corresponds to TRBD1 (6 bases). With 2 bases removed from V and 7 bases from J, the gap between germline ends came to 12 bases. The CDR3 spans 14 residues. CDR1 is SGHRS, CDR2 YFSETQ, per germline. CDR3 region: CASSLEGGTEKLFF. CDR3 DNA sequence: TGCGCCAGCAGCTTAGAGGGGGGGACTGAAAAACTGTTTTTT.

The rearrangement links TRBV19 to TRBJ1-1; 11 bases fit TRBD1. J gave up 2 bases and V 6 bases, and 2 bases lay outside the gene matches. CDR3 length: 14 residues. The germline V gene has CDR1 LNHDA and CDR2 SQIVND (reference sequence). The CDR3 region has the DNA TGTGCCAGTAGGGACAGGGGGCACAACACTGAAGCTTTCTTT. It encodes CASRDRGHNTEAFF.

This clonotype showed up just once. The chain combines TRBV24-1 with TRBJ2-7, with a tentative D call TRBD1 (5 bases). V lost 4 bases and J 3 bases, leaving 9 bases between the germline ends. The germline gives CDR1 KGHDR, CDR2 SFDVKD. The CDR3 consists of 13 residues. The CDR3 DNA reads TGTGCCACCAGTGAAGGGGATTGCTACGAGCAGTACTTC. This gives the protein CATSEGDCYEQYF.

The chain uses TRBV10-1 and TRBJ2-2; TRBD1 might be the D (5 bases). This CDR3 is built from 18 residues. The germline V gene encodes CDR1 WNHNN and CDR2 SYGVQD (reference sequence). V was clipped by 4 bases and J by 1 base, with 19 bases between them. The CDR3 here is CASSGLPPGLGNTGELFF. As DNA, the CDR3 is TGCGCCAGCAGTGGGCTCCCCCCAGGGTTAGGGAACACCGGGGAGCTGTTTTTT.

This clonotype was observed many times. The chain employs TRBV5-6 and TRBJ1-1; D unclear. CDR1 SGHDT and CDR2 YYEEEE come from the germline V gene. V dropped 0 bases and J dropped 2 bases, with 11 bases sitting between them. The CDR3 consists of 15 residues. DNA for the CDR3: TGTGCCAGCAGCTTGGGATATCGGGGAAACACTGAAGCTTTCTTT. It specifies CASSLGYRGNTEAFF.

The chain combines TRBV2 with TRBJ1-1; D is unclear. Germline assignment: CDR1 SNHLY and CDR2 FYNNEI. Trimming pared 3 bases from V and 6 bases from J, leaving 5 bases between. The CDR3 spans 11 residues. In nucleotides, the CDR3 is TGTGCCAGCAGTGAGGCAGCTGAAGCTTTCTTT. Residues: CASSEAAEAFF.

With respect to this clonotype: The missing conserved phenylalanine or tryptophan at the end of this CDR3 makes a read error likely. V and J are TRBV19 and TRBJ1-1; D gene uncertain. Germline V gene sequence: CDR1 LNHDA, CDR2 SQIVND (reference sequence). The CDR3 length is 15 residues. CDR3 sequence: CASGIVGSMNTEAFL. CDR3 bases: TGTGCCAGTGGTATTGTGGGCAGTATGAACACTGAAGCTTTCCTT.

This sequence joins TRBV2 and TRBJ1-5; D gene unclear. From germline, CDR1 is SNHLY and CDR2 FYNNEI. The V and J ends lost 2 bases and 3 bases respectively, with 8 bases between them. CDR3 length: 14 residues. The CDR3 protein is CASSEIRNNQPQHF. In DNA, the CDR3 is TGTGCCAGCAGTGAAATCAGAAACAATCAGCCCCAGCATTTT.

This clonotype occurred many times. This rearrangement joins TRBV24-1 to TRBJ2-2; D may be TRBD1 (6 bases). The CDR3 sequence is 15 residues long. Trimming removed 4 bases at V and 9 bases at J, with 17 bases between. The germline V gene encodes CDR1 KGHDR and CDR2 SFDVKD. The CDR3 DNA reads as TGTGCCACCAGTGACCACCTCAGGGGCGGGCGGGAGCTGTTTTTT. Translation: CATSDHLRGGRELFF.

The chain uses TRBV6-2 or TRBV6-3 and TRBJ1-2; the D gene is possibly TRBD1 (6 bases). The CDR3 extends over 11 amino acids. Per germline, CDR1 MNHEY and CDR2 SVGEGT. Trimming shortened V by 6 bases and J by 13 bases, and 15 bases separated the two germline ends. CDR3 sequence: CASRIGGAITF. The CDR3 bases are TGTGCCAGCAGAATCGGGGGGGCTATCACCTTC.

This clonotype was detected many times. V and J are TRBV15 and TRBJ2-7, with D perhaps assigned TRBD1 or TRBD2 (5 bases each). Germline V gives CDR1 LNHNV, CDR2 YYDKDF (reference sequence). V gave up 1 base and J gave up 0 bases, with 10 bases separating them. The CDR3 totals 15 residues. The DNA for the CDR3 is TGTGCCACCAGCAGAGCTGGGGGATACTCCTACGAGCAGTACTTC. This sequence encodes CATSRAGGYSYEQYF.

The chain recombines TRBV7-6 with TRBJ2-7; 7 bases line up with TRBD2. The germline V gene has CDR1 SGHVS and CDR2 FNYEAQ. CDR3 length: 14 amino acids. The junction had 7 bases not matched to a gene; V was cut back by 5 bases and J by 3 bases. CDR3 coding DNA: TGTGCCAGCAGCCCACGCGGGAGTGACTACGAGCAGTACTTC. Encoded protein: CASSPRGSDYEQYF.

This clonotype was seen many times. The rearrangement links TRBV7-2 to TRBJ2-7; TRBD1 matches at 9 bases. This CDR3 has 15 amino acids. J was trimmed by 3 bases and V by 1 base; bases with no gene match: 4. CDR1 is SGHTA and CDR2 is FQGNSA in the germline V gene. This CDR3 is CASSLVGTGFYEQYF. The CDR3 DNA reads TGTGCCAGCAGCTTAGTTGGGACAGGGTTCTACGAGCAGTACTTC.

This chain connects TRBV4-1 to TRBJ1-6, with a possible D match to TRBD1 (5 bases). The germline gives CDR1 MGHRA, CDR2 YSYEKL. With 4 bases removed from V and 6 bases from J, the gap between germline ends came to 22 bases. CDR3 length equals 18 residues. The CDR3 reads CASSRTEIQTGGNSPLHF. The CDR3 DNA is TGCGCCAGCAGCCGAACAGAAATCCAAACGGGGGGTAATTCACCCCTCCACTTT.

This clonotype appeared once. Here the CDR3 DNA reads TGTGCCACCAGCAGTTTAGGGACAGGGAGCGGATCACCCCTCCACTTT. Residues: CATSSLGTGSGSPLHF. The chain is built from TRBV15 and TRBJ1-6; 9 bases line up with TRBD1. The germline V gene has CDR1 LNHNV and CDR2 YYDKDF (reference sequence). The V gene end was trimmed by 3 bases and the J gene end by 10 bases; junction bases not matched to a gene: 10. There are 16 residues in the CDR3.

Worth noting for this clonotype: The junction departs from the called germline gene at one end, perhaps through a read error. The chain combines TRBV10-3 with TRBJ2-7, with D perhaps TRBD1 or TRBD2 (6 bases each). The CDR3 spans 13 residues. Germline CDR1 reads ENHRY; CDR2 reads SYGVKD. CDR3 in amino acids: CATGGREPYEQHF. CDR3 sequence (DNA): TGTGCCACCGGGGGCAGGGAACCCTACGAGCAGCACTTC.

This clonotype occurred many times. The CDR3 sequence: CASSAAQPNSPLHF. The CDR3 bases are TGTGCCAGCAGTGCAGCCCAGCCTAATTCACCCCTCCACTTT. This chain connects TRBV25-1 to TRBJ1-6; D is unclear. The CDR3 length is 14 residues. Germline assignment: CDR1 MGHDK and CDR2 SYGVNS. Deletions cut 4 bases from V and 6 bases from J, with 10 bases between.

CDR3: CASNLGRGYEQYF. The CDR3 region has the DNA TGTGCCAGTAATCTAGGGAGGGGATACGAGCAGTACTTC. This chain connects TRBV19 to TRBJ2-7, with 7 positions matching TRBD2. Germline CDR1 is LNHDA and CDR2 is SQIVND (reference sequence). V dropped 7 bases and J dropped 4; count of bases not matched to a gene: 7. This CDR3 spans 13 amino acids.

The rearrangement joins TRBV7-6 to TRBJ1-1; D is perhaps TRBD1 (5 bases). V was trimmed by 5 bases and J by 5 bases, leaving 12 bases between them. This CDR3 contains 13 residues. The germline V gene has CDR1 SGHVS and CDR2 FNYEAQ. CDR3 coding DNA: TGTGCCAGCAGCCGCTCACAGGTAACTGAAGCTTTCTTT. It specifies CASSRSQVTEAFF.

This chain joins TRBV4-3 and TRBJ2-3, with 11 bases identical to TRBD2. The CDR3 is 15 amino acids. CDR1 is LGHNA, CDR2 YSLEER, per germline. Trimming took 4 bases from V and 3 from J; bases not matched to a gene: 3. The CDR3 coding sequence is TGCGCCAGCAGCCCCACTAGCGGGGGTACAGATACGCAGTATTTT. Translation gives CASSPTSGGTDTQYF.